This T cell receptor beta chain emerged from a study of blood T cell repertoires in COVID-19. Study as a whole: In each case, the material was cDNA or gDNA derived from T cells, B-cell-depleted T cells, or PBMCs.

As processed by the authors: Reference gene primer amplification in the assay estimated nucleated cell counts. This table comes from immunoSEQ multiplex PCR, and its TCRdb copy is limited to in-frame clones, with some not included. V and J calls and clone size are copied from that table; D and trimming were computed from the DNA. This table has 100,000 to 150,000 clones, roughly 90% appearing once. V lost 6 bases to trimming and J lost 4 bases, with 12 bases between them. The CDR3 has 13 amino acids. The clonotype originates from a man aged 45-65 years with acute or convalescent COVID-19. V is TRBV12-3 or TRBV12-4 and J is TRBJ1-2; D is ambiguous. The sample taken for sequencing was peripheral blood. CDR3 sequence reads: CASSLTQSYGYTF. The CDR3 DNA sequence: TGTGCCAGCAGCCTAACACAGTCCTATGGCTACACCTTC.